A single sample is the source of the 28 T cell receptor beta chains below, sequenced in a study of shared clonotypes between healthy human individuals. Measured with immunoSEQ multiplex PCR; TCRdb has only the in-frame clones, and not every one. The sample has over a million clones, about 74% seen once. Sequencing was carried out using memory CD4+ T cells sorted from blood. The subset was: CD45RA-negative fraction. Receptors were obtained from a man younger than 35 in good health.

This chain joins TRBV28 and TRBJ2-7; D gene uncertain. The germline CDR1 and CDR2 sequences are MDHEN and SYDVKM. The CDR3 runs to 14 residues. V lost 1 base to trimming and J lost 6 bases, with 13 bases between them. CDR3 in DNA: TGTGCCAGCAGTTTATTAGCCGGTGTGGGCGAGCAGTACTTC. It codes for CASSLLAGVGEQYF.

The chain recombines TRBV9 with TRBJ1-4; 8 nucleotides match TRBD1. Germline V gene sequence: CDR1 SGDLS, CDR2 YYNGEE. The CDR3 has 15 amino acids. With 3 bases clipped from V and 4 bases from J, the junction kept 5 bases outside the gene matches. The CDR3 reads CASSAGGADNEKLFF. CDR3 sequence (DNA): TGTGCCAGCAGCGCAGGGGGCGCGGATAATGAAAAACTGTTTTTT.

This chain links TRBV7-9 with TRBJ2-6; the match to TRBD2 covers 7 bases. The germline V gene has CDR1 SEHNR and CDR2 FQNEAQ (reference sequence). The V segment lost 3 bases and the J segment 2 bases; nucleotides outside the gene matches: 4. CDR3 length: 16 residues. The CDR3 spells CASSFRGRAGANVLTF. CDR3 DNA: TGTGCCAGCAGCTTCCGGGGGAGGGCTGGGGCCAACGTCCTGACTTTC.

This clone turned up a few times. The chain carries TRBV7-9 and TRBJ2-5, with D perhaps TRBD1 (6 bases). Germline V gives CDR1 SEHNR, CDR2 FQNEAQ (reference sequence). This CDR3 has 13 amino acids. Trimming removed 4 bases at V and 7 bases at J, with 13 bases between. CDR3 sequence: CASSSRGGSTQYF. The CDR3 DNA is TGTGCCAGCAGCTCCCGAGGGGGTTCGACCCAGTACTTC.

V and J are TRBV4-3 and TRBJ2-1, with TRBD2 as a possible D gene (6 bases). Trimming cost V 0 bases and J 3 bases, with 15 bases left between them. Germline V gene data show CDR1 as LGHNA and CDR2 as YSLEER. The CDR3 is made up of 17 amino acids. DNA of the CDR3: TGCGCCAGCAGCCAAGATTACCGGGACTGGATCTACAATGAGCAGTTCTTC. Protein sequence: CASSQDYRDWIYNEQFF.

The chain uses TRBV7-9 and TRBJ1-6; D uncertain. Germline values: CDR1 SEHNR, CDR2 FQNEAQ (reference sequence). This CDR3 is 14 amino acids long. V lost 3 bases to trimming and J lost 5 bases, with 8 bases between them. CDR3 residues: CASSLVRDNSPLHF. In nucleotides, the CDR3 is TGTGCCAGCAGCTTGGTTAGAGATAATTCACCCCTCCACTTT.

The genes are TRBV28 and TRBJ1-5; weak D call: TRBD1 (5 bases). V was pared by 2 bases and J by 8 bases, with 10 bases between. Germline CDR1 is MDHEN and CDR2 is SYDVKM. The CDR3 consists of 13 residues. CDR3 in DNA: TGTGCCAGCAGTTTAGGGGGTGGGAAGCCCCAGCATTTT. This codes for CASSLGGGKPQHF. Complete variable domain (other parts from reference TRBV28 and TRBJ1-5): DVKVTQSSRYLVKRTGEKVFLECVQDMDHENMFWYRQDPGLGLRLIYFSYDVKMKEKGDIPEGYSVSREKKERFSLILESASTNQTSMYLCASSLGGGKPQHFGDGTRLSIL.

This clone has only one observation. The chain is built from TRBV6-5 and TRBJ2-2; D perhaps matches TRBD2 (5 bases). Germline V gives CDR1 MNHEY, CDR2 SVGAGI. The V end was cut by 0 bases, the J end by 9 bases, with 11 bases between. This CDR3 region has 14 residues. DNA for the CDR3: TGTGCCAGCAGTTACTCGAAAGAGGGCCGGGAGCTGTTTTTT. Translated: CASSYSKEGRELFF.

This clone has more than one count but fewer than ten. Other DNA sequences in this specimen translate into the identical CDR3. The CDR3 here is CASSPPTRTDTQYF. As DNA, the CDR3 is TGTGCCAGCTCACCACCGACACGCACAGATACGCAGTATTTT. This chain links TRBV18 with TRBJ2-3; D uncertain. The ends were cut back, 0 bases at V and 1 base at J, with 5 bases in the middle. This CDR3 region has 14 residues. Germline V CDR1 and CDR2: KGHSH, LQKENI.

There are a few counts of this clone. CDR3 sequence (DNA): TGTGCCAGCAGCTTACAGCGTACCGATAAAACAGATACGCAGTATTTT. Translation: CASSLQRTDKTDTQYF. The chain is built from TRBV7-6 and TRBJ2-3, with D uncertain. This CDR3 region has 16 residues. V lost 2 bases and J lost 3, with 15 bases in between. Per germline, CDR1 SGHVS and CDR2 FNYEAQ.

The chain joins TRBV5-4 to TRBJ1-2; 7 bases line up with TRBD1. The CDR3 is 14 residues long. The germline CDR1 and CDR2 sequences are SGHNT and YYREEE (reference sequence). With 4 bases clipped from V and 3 bases from J, the junction kept 6 bases outside the gene matches. CDR3: CASSRGGQDYGYTF. For the CDR3, the DNA is TGTGCCAGCAGCAGGGGCGGACAGGACTATGGCTACACCTTC.

This clone was seen more than once but under ten times. The chain couples TRBV7-6 to TRBJ2-3, with D perhaps matching TRBD2 (6 bases). Germline V gene lookup returns CDR1 SGHVS and CDR2 FNYEAQ. Trimming pared 5 bases from V and 6 bases from J, leaving 18 bases between. CDR3 length: 15 residues. The CDR3 reads CASSLGGDRGDTQYF. In DNA form, the CDR3 reads TGTGCCAGCAGCCTAGGCGGGGACCGGGGGGATACGCAGTATTTT.

This clone occurred a few times. This chain uses TRBV10-3 with TRBJ2-2; D is perhaps TRBD2 (6 bases). The CDR3 spans 13 residues. Germline V gene lookup returns CDR1 ENHRY and CDR2 SYGVKD. The ends were cut back, 10 bases at V and 7 bases at J, with 16 bases in the middle. The CDR3 region is CATRRGSDGELFF. CDR3 nucleotide sequence: TGTGCCACTCGCCGGGGGTCCGACGGGGAGCTGTTTTTT.

The gene calls are TRBV5-1 and TRBJ2-2, with a possible D match to TRBD2 (5 bases). Germline loops: CDR1 SGHRS, CDR2 YFSETQ. This CDR3 is built from 16 residues. V was clipped by 1 base and J by 5 bases, with 15 bases between them. The CDR3 DNA follows: TGCGCCAGCAGCTTGTCTTCCGGAGGTAGGACCGGGGAGCTGTTTTTT. It is translated as CASSLSSGGRTGELFF.

The chain recombines TRBV11-2 with TRBJ1-6; TRBD1 matches at 8 bases. V shed 0 bases and J 9 bases; nucleotides not matched to a gene: 7. The CDR3 contains 16 residues. Germline CDR1 SGHAT, CDR2 FQNNGV. CDR3 residues: CASSLDLSGGISPLHF. CDR3 nucleotide sequence: TGTGCCAGCAGCTTAGATCTTTCAGGGGGCATTTCACCCCTCCACTTT.

This clone appeared a few times. The chain carries TRBV6-1 and TRBJ2-7; TRBD2 aligns across 11 bases. This CDR3 is built from 14 residues. Trimming at V came to 7 bases and at J to 6 bases, leaving 8 bases not matched to a gene. Germline assignment: CDR1 MNHNS and CDR2 SASEGT. The CDR3 is CASTYSGGEVEQYF. The CDR3, as DNA: TGTGCCAGCACCTATAGCGGGGGGGAGGTCGAGCAGTACTTC.

This clone was recorded only once. The CDR3 coding sequence is TGTGCCAGCTCACCACCCGGGGGTAAACAAGAGACCCAGTACTTC. Encoded protein: CASSPPGGKQETQYF. This chain links TRBV18 with TRBJ2-5, with D maybe TRBD2 (6 bases). V shed 0 bases and J shed 2 bases, with 10 bases lying between them. This CDR3 spans 15 amino acids. Germline V CDR1 and CDR2: KGHSH, LQKENI.

Written as DNA, the CDR3 is TGTGCCAGCAGTTACACCTTGCAGGGGAACTATGGCTACACCTTC. It yields the protein CASSYTLQGNYGYTF. The chain has TRBV6-5 and TRBJ1-2; perhaps TRBD1 as D (6 bases). CDR3 length equals 15 residues. V lost 2 bases, J lost 2 bases, and 12 bases lay in between. The germline gives CDR1 MNHEY, CDR2 SVGAGI.

V and J are TRBV7-2 and TRBJ2-6; 7 nucleotides match TRBD1. J lost 4 bases, V lost 7 bases, and 7 bases had no gene match. CDR1 and CDR2 from the germline V gene are SGHTA and FQGNSA. The CDR3 is 15 residues long. CDR3 amino acids: CASTEEGAGANVLTF. DNA of the CDR3: TGTGCCAGCACCGAAGAGGGGGCCGGGGCCAACGTCCTGACTTTC.

The chain links TRBV6-5 to TRBJ1-1; TRBD1 aligns across 7 bases. Germline V gives CDR1 MNHEY, CDR2 SVGAGI. The CDR3 covers 15 residues. Germline trimming cut 4 bases from V and 4 bases from J; bases unmatched to any gene: 9. The DNA for the CDR3 is TGTGCCAGCAGTTCCCAGGGGGGGCCGGGCACTGAAGCTTTCTTT. Encoded protein: CASSSQGGPGTEAFF.

J is TRBJ1-3 and V is TRBV28; D is undetermined. V was cut by 8 bases and J by 6 bases, with 14 bases left in between. The germline CDR1 and CDR2 sequences are MDHEN and SYDVKM. The CDR3 runs to 13 residues. In DNA, the CDR3 is TGTGCCAGCTCCCTGGGAGAGGTAAACACCATATATTTT. This gives the protein CASSLGEVNTIYF.

The V and J genes are TRBV5-1 and TRBJ2-7; no clear D. Trimming took 0 bases from V and 3 from J, leaving 10 bases between them. The CDR3 loop spans 14 amino acids. Germline CDR1 is SGHRS and CDR2 is YFSETQ. The CDR3 DNA reads TGCGCCAGCAGCTTGGCCCGGGCCTTCTACGAGCAGTACTTC. Translation: CASSLARAFYEQYF.

Turning to this clone: A single base separates this from a much larger clone, so it may be a read error. This chain uses TRBV5-1 with TRBJ2-2; D not resolved. The CDR3 spans 13 residues. Looked up from germline, CDR1 is SGHRS and CDR2 is YFSETQ. The germline V and J ends were trimmed by 0 bases and 3 bases, with 3 bases remaining between them. This CDR3 is CASSLEYTGELFF. The CDR3, as DNA: TGCGCCAGCAGCTTGGAGTACACCGGGGAGCTGTTTTTT.

The V and J genes are TRBV5-1 and TRBJ2-3, with TRBD1 matching 10 bases. V lost 1 base and J lost 7; bases outside the gene matches: 6. CDR3 length equals 15 residues. Per germline, CDR1 SGHRS and CDR2 YFSETQ. The DNA for the CDR3 is TGCGCCAGCAGCTTGCCGGACAGGGGGACACATACGCAGTATTTT. Translating gives CASSLPDRGTHTQYF.

The chain carries TRBV6-1 and TRBJ2-2, with D perhaps TRBD1 or TRBD2 (5 bases each). The CDR3 has 15 residues. From germline, CDR1 is MNHNS and CDR2 SASEGT. The V gene lost 6 bases and the J gene lost 2 bases, with 13 bases spanning the gap. The CDR3 protein is CASRAGTANTGELFF. DNA of the CDR3: TGTGCCAGCAGGGCCGGGACGGCAAACACCGGGGAGCTGTTTTTT.

V is TRBV7-2 and J is TRBJ1-6; 7 bases are a match to TRBD1. The CDR3 extends over 16 amino acids. The germline CDR1 and CDR2 sequences are SGHTA and FQGNSA. The ends lost 5 bases at V and 6 bases at J; junction bases unmatched: 10. CDR3 residues: CASSTGQRTSNSPLHF. The CDR3 DNA is TGTGCCAGCAGCACGGGACAGCGGACTTCTAATTCACCCCTCCACTTT.

This clone occurred a few times. This chain links TRBV2 with TRBJ1-1; TRBD1 is a possible D gene (5 bases). CDR1 and CDR2 from the germline V gene are SNHLY and FYNNEI. Trimming took 5 bases from V and 2 from J, leaving 12 bases between them. The CDR3 has 14 amino acids. CDR3 residues: CASSLGDGNTEAFF. CDR3 in DNA: TGTGCCAGCAGTTTGGGGGACGGCAACACTGAAGCTTTCTTT.

On this clone itself: This CDR3 is also generated by other DNA sequences in the sample. The chain combines TRBV11-3 with TRBJ2-5, with D unclear. Trimming took off 3 bases at V and 4 bases at J, with 9 bases between the two ends. Germline V lookup: CDR1 SGHNT, CDR2 YENEEA. The CDR3 spans 13 residues. This CDR3 reads CASSLGSGETQYF. CDR3 nucleotides: TGTGCCAGCAGCTTGGGGTCCGGAGAGACCCAGTACTTC.